This record covers a single T cell receptor beta chain. Its antigen is not known. Within the sample, other DNA sequences also encode this same CDR3. The source of the sample is a study of beta chain features in type 1 diabetes. Study information: The examined sorted cells totaled roughly 110,000,000 across samples.

Germline V lookup: CDR1 SQVTM, CDR2 ANQGSEA. The CDR3 length is 11 residues. J lost 4 bases, V lost 6 bases, and 0 bases had no gene match. Expressed TCRB transcripts were sequenced because the isolated RNA had all been reverse transcribed beforehand. The method was immunoSEQ multiplex PCR; TCRdb's version includes in-frame clones alone and lacks a portion of them. The sample lists 600,000 or so clones, 11% to 15% occurring once. Notes on the study in general: A cDNA-based sequencing approach could over-represent cells with high TCR expression. People with Type 1 diabetes carried modestly yet significantly shorter TCRB CDR3s in all four CD4+ subsets.

The single heparinised draw taken from each donor contained about 100 mL of blood on average. Sorting based on CD45RO/CCR7/CD25/CD127/CD95/CD27 separated CD4+ naive, central memory, regulatory and stem cell-like memory cells. The J gene is TRBJ1-2, the V gene TRBV29-1; 9 positions agree with TRBD1. Sequenced input: naive CD4+ T cells from blood. The sequence was obtained from a man between 18 and 35 years old with type 1 diabetes. The CDR3 sequence: CSVGQGYGYTF. CDR3 DNA sequence: TGCAGCGTGGGACAGGGCTATGGCTACACCTTC. The whole variable domain, filled in from reference TRBV29-1 and TRBJ1-2, reads SAVISQKPSRDICQRGTSLTIQCQVDSQVTMMFWYRQQPGQSLTLIATANQGSEATYESGFVIDKFPISRPNLTFSTLTVSNMSPEDSSIYLCSVGQGYGYTFGSGTRLTVV.